This TCR beta chain was captured by sequencing in a study of shared clonotypes between healthy human individuals. There are 16 residues in the CDR3. Germline V gene data show CDR1 as SGHDN and CDR2 as FVKESK. The germline V and J ends were trimmed by 3 bases and 4 bases, with 18 bases remaining between them. The data were produced by immunoSEQ multiplex PCR, yet TCRdb's version contains in-frame clones alone and is incomplete. The data contain over 2 million clones, 92% of them singletons. Sequenced: naive CD4+ T cells from PBMCs. The subset denotes: CD45RA+ positively selected. This receptor was taken from a man aged 18 to 29 in good health. Some clones in this sample may be carry-over from other donors' samples. The gene calls are TRBV14 and TRBJ1-2; D is unclear. This chain's CDR3 is CASSHSALASSYGYTF. The CDR3 bases are TGTGCCAGCAGCCATTCGGCCCTCGCCTCCAGCTATGGCTACACCTTC.